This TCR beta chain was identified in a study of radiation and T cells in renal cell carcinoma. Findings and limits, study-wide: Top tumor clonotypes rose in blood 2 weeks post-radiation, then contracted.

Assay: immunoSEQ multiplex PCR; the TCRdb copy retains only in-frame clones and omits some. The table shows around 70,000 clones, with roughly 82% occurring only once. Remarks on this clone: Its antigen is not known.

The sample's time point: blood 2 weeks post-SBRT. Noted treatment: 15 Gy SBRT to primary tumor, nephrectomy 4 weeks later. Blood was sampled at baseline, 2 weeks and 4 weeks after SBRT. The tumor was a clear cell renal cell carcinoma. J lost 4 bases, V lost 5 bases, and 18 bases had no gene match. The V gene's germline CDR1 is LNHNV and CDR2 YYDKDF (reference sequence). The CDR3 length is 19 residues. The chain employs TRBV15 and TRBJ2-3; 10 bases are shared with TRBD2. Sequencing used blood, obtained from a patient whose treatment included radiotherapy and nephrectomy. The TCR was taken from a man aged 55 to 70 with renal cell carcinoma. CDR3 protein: CATSPSPPASGSVPDTQYF. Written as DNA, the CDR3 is TGTGCCACCAGCCCGTCACCCCCGGCTAGCGGGAGTGTCCCAGATACGCAGTATTTT.